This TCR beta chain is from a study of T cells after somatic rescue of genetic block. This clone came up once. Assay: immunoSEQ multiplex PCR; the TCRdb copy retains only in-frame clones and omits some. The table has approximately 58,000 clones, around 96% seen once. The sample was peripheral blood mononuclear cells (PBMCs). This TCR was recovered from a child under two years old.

This CDR3 is CASNRQGAYEQYF. DNA of the CDR3: TGTGCCAGCAACCGGCAGGGGGCGTACGAGCAGTACTTC. The V call is TRBV6-5, the J call TRBJ2-7; TRBD1 agrees at 8 bases. V shed 7 bases, J shed 4 bases, and the junction held 6 bases outside the gene matches. The CDR3 runs to 13 residues. Germline-derived CDR1 and CDR2 are MNHEY and SVGAGI.